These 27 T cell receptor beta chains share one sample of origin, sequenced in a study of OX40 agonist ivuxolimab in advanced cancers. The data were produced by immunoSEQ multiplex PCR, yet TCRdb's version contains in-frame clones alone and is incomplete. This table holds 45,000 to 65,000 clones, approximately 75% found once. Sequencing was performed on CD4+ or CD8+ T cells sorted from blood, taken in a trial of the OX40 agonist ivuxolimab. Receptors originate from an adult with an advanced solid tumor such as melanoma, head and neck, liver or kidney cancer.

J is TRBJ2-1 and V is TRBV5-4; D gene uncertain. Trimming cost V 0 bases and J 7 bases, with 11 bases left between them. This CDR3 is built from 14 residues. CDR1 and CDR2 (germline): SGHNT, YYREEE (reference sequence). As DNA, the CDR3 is TGTGCCAGCAGCTTGGAACAGTTGTTGAATGAGCAGTTCTTC. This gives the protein CASSLEQLLNEQFF.

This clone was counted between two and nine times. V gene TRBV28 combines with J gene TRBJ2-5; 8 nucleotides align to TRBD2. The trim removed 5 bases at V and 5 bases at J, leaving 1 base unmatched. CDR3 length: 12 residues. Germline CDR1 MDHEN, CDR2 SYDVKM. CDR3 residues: CASSRGGETQYF. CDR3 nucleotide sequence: TGTGCCAGCAGTCGGGGGGGGGAGACCCAGTACTTC.

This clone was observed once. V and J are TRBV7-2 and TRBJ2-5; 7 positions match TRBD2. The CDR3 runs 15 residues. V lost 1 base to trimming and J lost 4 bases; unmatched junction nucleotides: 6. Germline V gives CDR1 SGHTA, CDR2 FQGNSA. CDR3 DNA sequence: TGTGCCAGCAGCTTAGACGGGTGGGGGGGAGAGACCCAGTACTTC. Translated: CASSLDGWGGETQYF.

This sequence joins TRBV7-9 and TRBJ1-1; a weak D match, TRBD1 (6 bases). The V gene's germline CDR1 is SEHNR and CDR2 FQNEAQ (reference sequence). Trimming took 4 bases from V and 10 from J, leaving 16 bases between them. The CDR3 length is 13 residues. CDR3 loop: CASSSLQGGPAFF. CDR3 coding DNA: TGTGCCAGCAGCTCCCTTCAAGGGGGGCCAGCTTTCTTT.

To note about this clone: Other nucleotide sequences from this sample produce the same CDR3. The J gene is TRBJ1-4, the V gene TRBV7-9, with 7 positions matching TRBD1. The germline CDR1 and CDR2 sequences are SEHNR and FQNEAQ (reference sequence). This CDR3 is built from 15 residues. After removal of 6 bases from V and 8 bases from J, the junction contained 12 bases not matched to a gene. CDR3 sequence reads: CASSPRQGIEEKLFF. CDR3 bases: TGTGCCAGCAGTCCCCGACAGGGAATAGAGGAAAAACTGTTTTTT.

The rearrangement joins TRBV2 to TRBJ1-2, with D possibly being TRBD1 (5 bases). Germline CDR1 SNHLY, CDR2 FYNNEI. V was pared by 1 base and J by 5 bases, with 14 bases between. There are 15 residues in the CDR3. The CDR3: CASSEGEWGNYGYTF. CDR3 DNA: TGTGCCAGCAGTGAAGGGGAGTGGGGGAATTATGGCTACACCTTC.

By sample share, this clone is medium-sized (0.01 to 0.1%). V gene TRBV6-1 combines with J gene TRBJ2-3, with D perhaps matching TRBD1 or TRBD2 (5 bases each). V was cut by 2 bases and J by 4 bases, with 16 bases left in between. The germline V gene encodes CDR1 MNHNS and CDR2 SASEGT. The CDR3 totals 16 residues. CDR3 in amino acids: CASSERGPSYPDTQYF. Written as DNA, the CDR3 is TGTGCCAGCAGTGAACGGGGACCCTCATACCCAGATACGCAGTATTTT.

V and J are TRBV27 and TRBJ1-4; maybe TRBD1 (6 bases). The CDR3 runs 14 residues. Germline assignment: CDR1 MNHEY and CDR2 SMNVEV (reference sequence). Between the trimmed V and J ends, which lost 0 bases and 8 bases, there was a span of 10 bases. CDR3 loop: CASSLSGRGEKLFF. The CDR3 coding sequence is TGTGCCAGCAGTTTATCGGGGAGGGGGGAAAAACTGTTTTTT. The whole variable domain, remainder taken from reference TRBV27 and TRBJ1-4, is EAQVTQNPRYLITVTGKKLTVTCSQNMNHEYMSWYRQDPGLGLRQIYYSMNVEVTDKGDVPEGYKVSRKEKRNFPLILESPSPNQTSLYFCASSLSGRGEKLFFGSGTQLSVL.

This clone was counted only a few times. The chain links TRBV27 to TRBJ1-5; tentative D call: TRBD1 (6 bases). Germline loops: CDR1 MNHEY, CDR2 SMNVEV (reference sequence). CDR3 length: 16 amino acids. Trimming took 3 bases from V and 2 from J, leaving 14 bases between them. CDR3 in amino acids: CASSLRGARGNQPQHF. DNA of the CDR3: TGTGCCAGCAGTTTGCGGGGGGCGCGGGGCAATCAGCCCCAGCATTTT.

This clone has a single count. CDR3 residues: CASLRSGRTQPQHF. CDR3 bases: TGTGCCAGCTTGAGGAGTGGGAGGACTCAGCCCCAGCATTTT. V gene TRBV6-1 combines with J gene TRBJ1-5; no firm D call. This CDR3 has 14 residues. The germline V gene has CDR1 MNHNS and CDR2 SASEGT. Trimming removed 8 bases at V and 6 bases at J, with 17 bases between.

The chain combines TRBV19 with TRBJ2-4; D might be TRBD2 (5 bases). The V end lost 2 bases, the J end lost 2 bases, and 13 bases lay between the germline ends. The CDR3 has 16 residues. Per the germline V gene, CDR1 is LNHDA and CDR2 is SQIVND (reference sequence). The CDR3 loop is CASSIPSRRSKNIQYF. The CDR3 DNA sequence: TGTGCCAGTAGTATACCTTCTCGGAGGTCCAAAAACATTCAGTACTTC. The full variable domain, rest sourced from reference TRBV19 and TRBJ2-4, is DGGITQSPKYLFRKEGQNVTLSCEQNLNHDAMYWYRQDPGQGLRLIYYSQIVNDFQKGDIAEGYSVSREKKESFPLTVTSAQKNPTAFYLCASSIPSRRSKNIQYFGAGTRLSVL.

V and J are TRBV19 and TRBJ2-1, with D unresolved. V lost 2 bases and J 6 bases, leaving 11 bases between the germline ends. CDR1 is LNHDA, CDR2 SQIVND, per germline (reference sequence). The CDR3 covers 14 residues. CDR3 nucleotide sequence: TGTGCCAGTAGTATACAGCAATCCGGCAATGAGCAGTTCTTC. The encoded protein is CASSIQQSGNEQFF. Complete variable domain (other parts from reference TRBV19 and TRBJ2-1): DGGITQSPKYLFRKEGQNVTLSCEQNLNHDAMYWYRQDPGQGLRLIYYSQIVNDFQKGDIAEGYSVSREKKESFPLTVTSAQKNPTAFYLCASSIQQSGNEQFFGPGTRLTVL.

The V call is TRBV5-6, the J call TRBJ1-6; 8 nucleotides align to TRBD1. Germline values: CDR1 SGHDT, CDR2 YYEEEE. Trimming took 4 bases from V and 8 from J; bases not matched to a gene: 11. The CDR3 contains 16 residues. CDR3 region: CASSLWTGWGDSPLHF. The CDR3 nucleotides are TGTGCCAGCAGCCTCTGGACAGGGTGGGGGGATTCACCCCTCCACTTT.

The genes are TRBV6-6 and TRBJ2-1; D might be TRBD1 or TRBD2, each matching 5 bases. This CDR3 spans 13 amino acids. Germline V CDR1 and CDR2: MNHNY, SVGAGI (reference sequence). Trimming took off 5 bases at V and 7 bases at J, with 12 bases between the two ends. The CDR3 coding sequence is TGTGCCAGCAGTGGGGGTTCCGGTAATGAGCAGTTCTTC. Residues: CASSGGSGNEQFF.

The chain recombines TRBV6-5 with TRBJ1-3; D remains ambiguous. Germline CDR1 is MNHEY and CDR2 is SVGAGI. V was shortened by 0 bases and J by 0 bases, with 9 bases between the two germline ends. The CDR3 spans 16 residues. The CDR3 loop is CASSYSRGSSGNTIYF. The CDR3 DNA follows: TGTGCCAGCAGTTACTCGCGCGGGAGCTCTGGAAACACCATATATTTT.

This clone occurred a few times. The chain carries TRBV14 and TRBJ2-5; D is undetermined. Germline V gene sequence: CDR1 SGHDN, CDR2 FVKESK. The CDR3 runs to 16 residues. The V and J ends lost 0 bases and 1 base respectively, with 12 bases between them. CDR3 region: CASSQERLFSQETQYF. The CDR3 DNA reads TGTGCCAGCAGCCAAGAAAGGCTCTTCTCCCAAGAGACCCAGTACTTC. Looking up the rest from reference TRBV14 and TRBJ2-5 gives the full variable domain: EAGVTQFPSHSVIEKGQTVTLRCDPISGHDNLYWYRRVMGKEIKFLLHFVKESKQDESGMPNNRFLAERTGGTYSTLKVQPAELEDSGVYFCASSQERLFSQETQYFGPGTRLLVL.

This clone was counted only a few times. The CDR3 DNA follows: TGTGCCAGCAGCTTATTTGGGACAGGGGGGTCGTCTAATGAAAAACTGTTTTTT. Its translation: CASSLFGTGGSSNEKLFF. The gene calls are TRBV7-6 and TRBJ1-4, with 11 bases fitting TRBD1. Germline V gene lookup returns CDR1 SGHVS and CDR2 FNYEAQ. The CDR3 contains 18 residues. V lost 2 bases and J lost 3; bases outside the gene matches: 8.

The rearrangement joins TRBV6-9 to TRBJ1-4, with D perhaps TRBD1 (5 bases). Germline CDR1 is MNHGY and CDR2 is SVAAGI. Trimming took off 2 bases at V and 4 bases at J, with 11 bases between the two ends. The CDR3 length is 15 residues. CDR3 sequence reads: CASSYLGPGNEKLFF. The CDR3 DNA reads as TGTGCCAGCAGTTATCTGGGGCCGGGTAATGAAAAACTGTTTTTT.

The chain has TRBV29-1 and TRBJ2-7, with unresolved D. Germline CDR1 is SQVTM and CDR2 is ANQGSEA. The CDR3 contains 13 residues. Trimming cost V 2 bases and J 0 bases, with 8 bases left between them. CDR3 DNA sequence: TGCAGCGTTGAAAACCCGAGCTCCTACGAGCAGTACTTC. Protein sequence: CSVENPSSYEQYF.

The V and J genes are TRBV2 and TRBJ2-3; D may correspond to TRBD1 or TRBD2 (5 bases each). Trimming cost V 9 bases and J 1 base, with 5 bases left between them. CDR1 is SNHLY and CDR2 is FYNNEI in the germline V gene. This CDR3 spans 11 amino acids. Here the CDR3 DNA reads TGTGCCAGGGGACGCACAGATACGCAGTATTTT. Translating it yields CARGRTDTQYF.

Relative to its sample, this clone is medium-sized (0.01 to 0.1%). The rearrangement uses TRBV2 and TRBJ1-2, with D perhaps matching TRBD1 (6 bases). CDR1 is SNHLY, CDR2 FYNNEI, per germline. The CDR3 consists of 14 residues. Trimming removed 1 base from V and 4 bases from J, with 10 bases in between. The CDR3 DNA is TGTGCCAGCAGTGAAGATGCAGGGGCCTATGGCTACACCTTC. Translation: CASSEDAGAYGYTF. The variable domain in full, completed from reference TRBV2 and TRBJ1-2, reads EPEVTQTPSHQVTQMGQEVILRCVPISNHLYFYWYRQILGQKVEFLVSFYNNEISEKSEIFDDQFSVERPDGSNFTLKIRSTKLEDSAMYFCASSEDAGAYGYTFGSGTRLTVV.

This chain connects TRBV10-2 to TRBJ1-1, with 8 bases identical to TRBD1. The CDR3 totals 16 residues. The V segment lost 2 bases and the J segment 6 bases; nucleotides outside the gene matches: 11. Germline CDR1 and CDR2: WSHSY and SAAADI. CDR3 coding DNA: TGCGCCAGCAGTGAGGCAGGGGGCGTATCTTACGCTGAAGCTTTCTTT. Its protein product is CASSEAGGVSYAEAFF.

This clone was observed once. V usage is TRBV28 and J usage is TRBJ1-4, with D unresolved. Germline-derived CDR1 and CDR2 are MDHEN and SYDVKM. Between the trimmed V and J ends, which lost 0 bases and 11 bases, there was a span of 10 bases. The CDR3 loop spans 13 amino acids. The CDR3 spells CASSLWTIRKLFF. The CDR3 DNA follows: TGTGCCAGCAGTTTATGGACAATTCGGAAACTGTTTTTT.

CDR3 region: CASSYSIGRTDTQYF. CDR3 DNA sequence: TGTGCCAGCAGTTACTCGATTGGACGCACAGATACGCAGTATTTT. The V and J genes are TRBV6-6 and TRBJ2-3; D remains unclear. The CDR3 spans 15 residues. V lost 0 bases, J lost 1 base, and 8 bases lay in between. Looked up from germline, CDR1 is MNHNY and CDR2 is SVGAGI (reference sequence).

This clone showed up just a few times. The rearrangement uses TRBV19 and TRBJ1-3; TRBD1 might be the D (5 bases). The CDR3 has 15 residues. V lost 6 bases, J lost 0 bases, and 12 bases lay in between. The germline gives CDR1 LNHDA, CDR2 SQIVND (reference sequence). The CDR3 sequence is CASSQGPSSGNTIYF. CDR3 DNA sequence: TGTGCCAGTAGCCAGGGACCTAGCTCTGGAAACACCATATATTTT.

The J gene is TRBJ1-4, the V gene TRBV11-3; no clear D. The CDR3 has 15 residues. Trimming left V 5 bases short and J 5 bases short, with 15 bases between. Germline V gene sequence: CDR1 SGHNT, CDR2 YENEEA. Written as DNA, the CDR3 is TGTGCCAGCAGCACCACTTCAGCCAGAAATGAAAAACTGTTTTTT. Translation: CASSTTSARNEKLFF. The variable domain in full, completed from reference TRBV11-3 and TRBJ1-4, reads EAGVVQSPRYKIIEKKQPVAFWCNPISGHNTLYWYLQNLGQGPELLIRYENEEAVDDSQLPKDRFSAERLKGVDSTLKIQPAELGDSAVYLCASSTTSARNEKLFFGSGTQLSVL.

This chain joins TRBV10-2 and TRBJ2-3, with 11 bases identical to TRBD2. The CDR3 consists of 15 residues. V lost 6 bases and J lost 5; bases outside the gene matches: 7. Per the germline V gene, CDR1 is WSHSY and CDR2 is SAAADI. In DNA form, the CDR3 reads TGCGCCAGCAGACTCGGGACTAGCGGACGAGATACGCAGTATTTT. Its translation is CASRLGTSGRDTQYF.